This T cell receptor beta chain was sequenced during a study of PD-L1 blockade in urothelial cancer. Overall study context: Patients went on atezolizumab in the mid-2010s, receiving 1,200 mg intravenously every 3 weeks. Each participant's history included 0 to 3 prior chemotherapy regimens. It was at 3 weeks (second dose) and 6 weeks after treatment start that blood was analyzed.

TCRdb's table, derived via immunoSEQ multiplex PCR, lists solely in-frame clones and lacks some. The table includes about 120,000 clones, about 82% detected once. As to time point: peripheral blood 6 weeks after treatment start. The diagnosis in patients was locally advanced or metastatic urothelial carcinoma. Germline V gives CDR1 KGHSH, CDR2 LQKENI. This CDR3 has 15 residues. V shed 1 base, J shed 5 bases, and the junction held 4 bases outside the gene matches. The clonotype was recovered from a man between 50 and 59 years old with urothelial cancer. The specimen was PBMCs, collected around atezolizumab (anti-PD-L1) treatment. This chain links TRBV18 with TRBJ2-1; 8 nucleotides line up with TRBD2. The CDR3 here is CASSPRREGDNEQFF. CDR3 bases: TGTGCCAGCTCACCACGACGGGAGGGCGACAATGAGCAGTTCTTC.